The clone carrying this T cell receptor (beta chain) was seen only once. These data are taken from a study of Graves' ophthalmopathy and Graves' hyperthyroidism. Germline V CDR1 and CDR2: SGHRS, YFSETQ. This CDR3 is 19 amino acids long. The trim removed 2 bases at V and 0 bases at J, leaving 17 bases unmatched. RNA served as the template for amplifying TCR beta CDR3 regions. HTBI primers served in a first-round RT-PCR, which a second-round multiplex PCR followed. From the multiplex PCR reads, TCRdb called clonotypes with MiXCR, one entry per CDR3 protein. The sample includes approximately 160,000 distinct CDR3 sequences, around 40% of them seen just once.

The clonotype comes from a man aged 25 to 40 with Graves' ophthalmopathy. The sequenced material came from peripheral blood. The chain employs TRBV5-1 and TRBJ2-7; 7 nucleotides match TRBD2. The CDR3 DNA reads as TGCGCCAGCAGCTTCCTACCACCGCGACTAGCTGCTGACTCCTACGAGCAGTACTTC. It encodes CASSFLPPRLAADSYEQYF.